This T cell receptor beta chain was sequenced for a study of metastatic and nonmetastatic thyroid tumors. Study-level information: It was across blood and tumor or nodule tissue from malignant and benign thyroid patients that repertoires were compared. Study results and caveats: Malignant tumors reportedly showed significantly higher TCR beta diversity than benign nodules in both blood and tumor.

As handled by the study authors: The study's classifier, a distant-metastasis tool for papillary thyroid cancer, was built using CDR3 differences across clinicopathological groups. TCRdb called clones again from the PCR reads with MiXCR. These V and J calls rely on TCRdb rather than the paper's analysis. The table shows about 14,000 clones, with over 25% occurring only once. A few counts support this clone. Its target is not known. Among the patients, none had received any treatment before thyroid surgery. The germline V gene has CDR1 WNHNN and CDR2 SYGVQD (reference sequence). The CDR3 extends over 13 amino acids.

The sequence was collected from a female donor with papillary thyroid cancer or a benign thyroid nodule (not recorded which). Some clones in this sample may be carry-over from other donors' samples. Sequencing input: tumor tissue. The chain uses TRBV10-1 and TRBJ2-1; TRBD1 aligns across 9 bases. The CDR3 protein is CSDPGQGLCEQFF. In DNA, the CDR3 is TGCTCCGATCCGGGACAGGGTTTATGCGAGCAGTTCTTC.